A single sample gave rise to the 9 T cell receptor beta chains below, sequenced in a study of naive and memory T cell subsets. The beta constant-region primer was an equimolar mix of two oligonucleotides covering TRBC1 and TRBC2. TCRdb recomputed calls from the UMI-ligation and nested PCR reads with MiXCR, one row per CDR3 protein. The repertoire holds approximately 21,000 distinct CDR3 sequences, with approximately 9.9% as singletons. Input material: central memory CD8+ T cells from blood. Source of these receptors: a human donor in good health.

This clonotype has only a few counts. The DNA for the CDR3 is TGTGCCAGTAGTGTCCCGTGGGAGGGCCTCGATACGCAGTATTTT. It yields the protein CASSVPWEGLDTQYF. This chain links TRBV19 with TRBJ2-3, with 7 bases fitting TRBD2. The CDR3 totals 15 residues. Per germline, CDR1 LNHDA and CDR2 SQIVND (reference sequence). J gave up 6 bases and V 5 bases, and 11 bases lay outside the gene matches.

This clonotype was found a few times. V and J are TRBV4-3 and TRBJ2-3; the D gene is possibly TRBD1 (5 bases). The CDR3 is 13 amino acids. Germline values: CDR1 LGHNA, CDR2 YSLEER. The V gene lost 2 bases and the J gene lost 6 bases, with 9 bases spanning the gap. CDR3 protein: CASSQQGADTQYF. CDR3 DNA: TGCGCCAGCAGCCAACAGGGTGCGGATACGCAGTATTTT.

This sequence joins TRBV24-1 and TRBJ1-2; 7 positions match TRBD1. V shed 4 bases and J 2 bases; nucleotides not matched to a gene: 3. Germline-derived CDR1 and CDR2 are KGHDR and SFDVKD. There are 14 residues in the CDR3. The CDR3 region is CATSDPDRNYGYTF. The DNA of the CDR3 is TGTGCCACCAGTGACCCGGACAGGAACTATGGCTACACCTTC.

Ten or more counts support this clonotype. This rearrangement joins TRBV28 to TRBJ2-7; tentative D call: TRBD2 (6 bases). Germline CDR1 reads MDHEN; CDR2 reads SYDVKM. Deletions cut 2 bases from V and 7 bases from J, with 15 bases between. The CDR3 loop spans 14 amino acids. In nucleotides, the CDR3 is TGTGCCAGCAGTTTACGGGAGCGTTTGGGGGAGCAGTACTTC. It translates to CASSLRERLGEQYF.

The rearrangement uses TRBV18 and TRBJ2-5, with 13 bases aligning to TRBD2. Germline V gives CDR1 KGHSH, CDR2 LQKENI. Trimming at V came to 3 bases and at J to 4 bases, leaving 2 bases not matched to a gene. This CDR3 comprises 15 residues. This CDR3 reads CASSPTSGRRETQYF. The CDR3, as DNA: TGTGCCAGCTCACCGACTAGCGGGAGGCGAGAGACCCAGTACTTC.

This clonotype was recorded a few times. The rearrangement joins TRBV11-2 to TRBJ2-1; 9 positions match TRBD2. CDR1 is SGHAT, CDR2 FQNNGV, per germline. CDR3 length equals 15 residues. V was clipped by 7 bases and J by 2 bases; unmatched bases: 6. CDR3 DNA: TGTGCCAGCACGAAAGCGGGAGGTCCCTACAATGAGCAGTTCTTC. It translates to CASTKAGGPYNEQFF.

V usage is TRBV3-1 and J usage is TRBJ1-1; 7 bases are a match to TRBD1. The V and J ends lost 5 bases and 4 bases, in that order; junction bases with no gene match: 7. Germline CDR1 reads LGHDT; CDR2 reads YNNKEL (reference sequence). The CDR3 has 14 residues. DNA for the CDR3: TGTGCCAGCAGCGACGCGGACAGGCTCACTGAAGCTTTCTTT. This codes for CASSDADRLTEAFF.

This clonotype was seen a few times. The J gene is TRBJ2-7, the V gene TRBV27, with 7 nucleotides matching TRBD1. This CDR3 comprises 16 residues. The V segment lost 2 bases and the J segment 0 bases; nucleotides outside the gene matches: 7. Germline values: CDR1 MNHEY, CDR2 SMNVEV (reference sequence). This chain's CDR3 is CASSLDRTGSSYEQYF. In DNA, the CDR3 is TGTGCCAGCAGTTTAGACAGGACAGGAAGCTCCTACGAGCAGTACTTC.

This clonotype turned up a few times. This rearrangement joins TRBV4-1 to TRBJ2-3; 8 bases map to TRBD2. This CDR3 has 17 amino acids. Germline loops: CDR1 MGHRA, CDR2 YSYEKL. J was trimmed by 3 bases and V by 0 bases; bases with no gene match: 8. The CDR3 bases are TGCGCCAGCAGCCAAGATCGGGGTAGCGGGACGACAGATACGCAGTATTTT. It is translated as CASSQDRGSGTTDTQYF.